Below, one T cell receptor (beta chain) is given with its context. Its specificity is unknown. Amplified regions were TCR beta CDR3 sequences from RNA transcripts. Primed by the HTBI set, a first-round RT-PCR was run on the TCR CDR3. Using its own MiXCR run on the multiplex PCR reads, TCRdb lists one record per CDR3 protein. Here the sample spans 450,000 to 550,000 distinct CDR3 sequences, roughly a quarter being singletons. This entry is derived from a study of T cells in Graves' hyperthyroidism and ophthalmopathy. The study, taken as a whole, reports: The majority of expanded thyroid clonotypes above 0.001 also appeared in blood.

V lost 1 base and J 5 bases, leaving 11 bases between the germline ends. Germline-derived CDR1 and CDR2 are GTSNPN and SVGIG (reference sequence). This CDR3 contains 13 residues. The sample taken for sequencing was blood. V gene TRBV30 combines with J gene TRBJ1-2, with a possible D match to TRBD1 (5 bases). The sequence derives from a young woman with Graves' ophthalmopathy. Here the CDR3 reads CAWSDGRVYGYTF. DNA of the CDR3: TGTGCCTGGAGTGATGGCAGGGTATATGGCTACACCTTC.